This T cell receptor beta chain was sequenced in a study of siplizumab effects on memory and regulatory T cells. CDR1 and CDR2 (germline): SNHLY, FYNNEI. V dropped 3 bases and J dropped 1 base, with 22 bases sitting between them. The CDR3 is 20 residues long. Each sample contributed 96,000 or so TCR templates to the assay. TCRdb's table, derived via immunoSEQ multiplex PCR, lists solely in-frame clones and lacks some. The sample holds some 97,000 clones, 92% seen once. The rearrangement joins TRBV2 to TRBJ1-6, with D possibly matching TRBD1 (5 bases). The sequenced sample was Tregs sorted from blood. The receptor was derived from a human donor in good health. CDR3 region: CASSDGLPRDFVSYNSPLHF. CDR3 coding DNA: TGTGCCAGCAGTGACGGTCTTCCCAGGGATTTCGTATCCTATAATTCACCCCTCCACTTT.